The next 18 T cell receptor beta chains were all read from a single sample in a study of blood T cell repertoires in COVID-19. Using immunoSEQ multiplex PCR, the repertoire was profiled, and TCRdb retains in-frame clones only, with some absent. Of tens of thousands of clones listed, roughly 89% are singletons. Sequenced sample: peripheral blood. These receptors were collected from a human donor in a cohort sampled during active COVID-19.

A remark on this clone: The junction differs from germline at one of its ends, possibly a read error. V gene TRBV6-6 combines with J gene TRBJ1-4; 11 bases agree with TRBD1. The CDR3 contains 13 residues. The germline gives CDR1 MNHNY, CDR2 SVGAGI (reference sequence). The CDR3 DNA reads TGTGCCAGCAGTTCCCGGGCCGGGACAGGGGGTCTTTTT. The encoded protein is CASSSRAGTGGLF.

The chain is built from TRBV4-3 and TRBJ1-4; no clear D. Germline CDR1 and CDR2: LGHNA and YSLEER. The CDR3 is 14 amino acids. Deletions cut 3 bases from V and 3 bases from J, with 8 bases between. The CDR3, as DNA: TGCGCCAGCAGCCAGCGGGTGGCTAATGAAAAACTGTTTTTT. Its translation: CASSQRVANEKLFF.

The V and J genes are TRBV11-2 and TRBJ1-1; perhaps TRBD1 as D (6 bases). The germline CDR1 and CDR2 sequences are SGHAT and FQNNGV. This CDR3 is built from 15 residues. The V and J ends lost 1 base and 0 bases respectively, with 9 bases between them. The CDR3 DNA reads TGTGCCAGCAGCTTAGGAGGGGGAGTGAACACTGAAGCTTTCTTT. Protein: CASSLGGGVNTEAFF.

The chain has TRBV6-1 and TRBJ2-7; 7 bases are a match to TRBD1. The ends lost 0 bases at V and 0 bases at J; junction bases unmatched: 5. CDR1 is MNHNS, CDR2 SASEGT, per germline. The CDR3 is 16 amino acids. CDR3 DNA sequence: TGTGCCAGCAGTGAAGCGCGAGGGGGCAGCTCCTACGAGCAGTACTTC. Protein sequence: CASSEARGGSSYEQYF.

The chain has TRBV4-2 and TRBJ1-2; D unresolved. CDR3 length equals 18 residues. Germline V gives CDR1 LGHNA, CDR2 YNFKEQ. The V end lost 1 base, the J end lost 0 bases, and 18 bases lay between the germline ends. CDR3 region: CASSQGVGRDGANYGYTF. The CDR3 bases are TGTGCCAGCAGCCAAGGAGTTGGTCGCGACGGAGCTAACTATGGCTACACCTTC.

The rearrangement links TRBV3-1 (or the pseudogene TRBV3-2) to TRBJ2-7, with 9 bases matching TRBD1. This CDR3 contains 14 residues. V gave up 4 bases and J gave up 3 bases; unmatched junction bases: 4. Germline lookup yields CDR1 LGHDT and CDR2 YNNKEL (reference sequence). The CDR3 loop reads CASSPGTGIYEQYF. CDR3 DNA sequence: TGTGCCAGCAGCCCCGGGACAGGGATCTACGAGCAGTACTTC.

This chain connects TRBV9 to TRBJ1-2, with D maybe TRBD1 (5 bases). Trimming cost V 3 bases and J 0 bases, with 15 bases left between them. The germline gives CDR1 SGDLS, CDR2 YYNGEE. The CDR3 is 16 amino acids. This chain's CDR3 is CASSAFRDSANYGYTF. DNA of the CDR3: TGTGCCAGCAGCGCCTTCCGGGACTCGGCTAACTATGGCTACACCTTC.

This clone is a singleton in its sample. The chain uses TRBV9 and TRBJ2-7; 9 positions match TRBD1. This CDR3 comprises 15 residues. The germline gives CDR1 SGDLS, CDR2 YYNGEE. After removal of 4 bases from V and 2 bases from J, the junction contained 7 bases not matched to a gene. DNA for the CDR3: TGTGCCAGCAGCCCCGGGACAGGGCGTACCTACGAGCAGTACTTC. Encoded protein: CASSPGTGRTYEQYF.

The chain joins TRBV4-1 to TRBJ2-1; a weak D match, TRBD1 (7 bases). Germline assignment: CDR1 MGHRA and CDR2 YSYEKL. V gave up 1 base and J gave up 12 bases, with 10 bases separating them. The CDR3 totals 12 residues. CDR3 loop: CASSQGGDRQFF. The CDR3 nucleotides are TGCGCCAGCAGCCAAGGCGGGGACAGGCAGTTCTTC.

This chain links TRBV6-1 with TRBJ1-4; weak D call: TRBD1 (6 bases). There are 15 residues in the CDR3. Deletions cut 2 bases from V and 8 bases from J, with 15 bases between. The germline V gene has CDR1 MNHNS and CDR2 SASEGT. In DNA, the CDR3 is TGTGCCAGCAGTGAACAGGGGCGTGGGGGAGAAAAACTGTTTTTT. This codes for CASSEQGRGGEKLFF.

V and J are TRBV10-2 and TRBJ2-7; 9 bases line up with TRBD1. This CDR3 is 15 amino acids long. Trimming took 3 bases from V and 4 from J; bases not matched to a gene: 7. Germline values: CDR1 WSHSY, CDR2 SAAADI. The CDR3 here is CASSDPDRGWYEQYF. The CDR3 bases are TGCGCCAGCAGTGACCCCGACAGGGGGTGGTACGAGCAGTACTTC.

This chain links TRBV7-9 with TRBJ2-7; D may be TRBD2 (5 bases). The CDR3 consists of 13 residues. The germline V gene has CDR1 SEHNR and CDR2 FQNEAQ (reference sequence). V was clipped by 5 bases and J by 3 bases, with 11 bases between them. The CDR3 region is CASSVRGNYEQYF. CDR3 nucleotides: TGTGCCAGCAGCGTACGGGGAAACTACGAGCAGTACTTC.

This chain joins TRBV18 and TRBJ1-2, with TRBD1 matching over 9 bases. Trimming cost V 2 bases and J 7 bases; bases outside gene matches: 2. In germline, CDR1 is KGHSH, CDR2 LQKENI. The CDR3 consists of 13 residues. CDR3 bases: TGTGCCAGCTCACCAGACAGGGGGGCTGGCTACACCTTC. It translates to CASSPDRGAGYTF.

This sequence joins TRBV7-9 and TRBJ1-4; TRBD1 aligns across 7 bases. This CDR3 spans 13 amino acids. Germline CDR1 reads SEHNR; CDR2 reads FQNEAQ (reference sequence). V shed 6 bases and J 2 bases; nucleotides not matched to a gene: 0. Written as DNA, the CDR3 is TGTGCCAGCAGACAGGGGACTAATGAAAAACTGTTTTTT. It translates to CASRQGTNEKLFF.

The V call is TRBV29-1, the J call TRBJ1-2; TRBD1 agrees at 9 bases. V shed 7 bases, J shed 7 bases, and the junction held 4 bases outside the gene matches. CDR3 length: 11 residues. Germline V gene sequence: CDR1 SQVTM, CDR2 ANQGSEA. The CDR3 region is CSALQGAGYTF. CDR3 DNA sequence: TGCAGCGCCTTACAGGGGGCTGGCTACACCTTC.

Here the CDR3 reads CATSREGLVYEQYF. The CDR3 DNA is TGTGCCACCAGCAGGGAAGGACTGGTCTACGAGCAGTACTTC. V and J are TRBV15 and TRBJ2-7; D is perhaps TRBD2 (5 bases). The CDR3 covers 14 residues. V lost 3 bases and J lost 3, with 12 bases in between. Germline V lookup: CDR1 LNHNV, CDR2 YYDKDF (reference sequence).

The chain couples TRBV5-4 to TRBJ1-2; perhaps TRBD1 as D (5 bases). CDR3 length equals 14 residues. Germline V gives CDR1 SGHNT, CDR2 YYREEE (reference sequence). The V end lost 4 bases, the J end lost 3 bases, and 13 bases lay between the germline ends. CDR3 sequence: CASSTQGDDYGYTF. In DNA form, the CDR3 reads TGTGCCAGCAGCACCCAGGGTGATGACTATGGCTACACCTTC.

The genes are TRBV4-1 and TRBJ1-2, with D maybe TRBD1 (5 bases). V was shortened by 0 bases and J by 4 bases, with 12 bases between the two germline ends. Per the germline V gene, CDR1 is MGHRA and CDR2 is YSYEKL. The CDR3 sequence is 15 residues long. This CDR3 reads CASSQEAGSSYGYTF. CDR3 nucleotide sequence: TGCGCCAGCAGCCAAGAGGCAGGGTCATCCTATGGCTACACCTTC.